Below, 8 T cell receptor beta chains from the same sample are listed, as sequenced in a study of OX40 agonist ivuxolimab in advanced cancers. Generated by immunoSEQ multiplex PCR, the TCRdb table keeps only in-frame clones and is missing some. The sample has about 41,000 clones; over 75% are singletons. Sequencing was performed on CD4+ or CD8+ T cells sorted from blood, taken in a trial of the OX40 agonist ivuxolimab. The receptor source for this set is an adult with an advanced solid tumor such as melanoma, head and neck, liver or kidney cancer.

This clone was seen just once. The chain joins TRBV5-4 to TRBJ1-4, with no clear D. The CDR3 contains 15 residues. V lost 2 bases and J lost 0, with 8 bases in between. CDR1 is SGHNT and CDR2 is YYREEE in the germline V gene (reference sequence). CDR3 region: CASSLGGSTNEKLFF. CDR3 DNA: TGTGCCAGCAGCTTAGGAGGGTCAACTAATGAAAAACTGTTTTTT.

This clone occurred a few times. V gene TRBV5-5 combines with J gene TRBJ2-2, with 8 bases that match TRBD1. CDR1 SGHKS and CDR2 YYEKEE come from the germline V gene (reference sequence). The V gene end was trimmed by 4 bases and the J gene end by 5 bases; junction bases not matched to a gene: 10. The CDR3 sequence is 16 residues long. The chain's CDR3 is CASSRDRGLGTGELFF. For the CDR3, the DNA is TGTGCCAGCAGCCGAGACAGGGGCCTAGGGACCGGGGAGCTGTTTTTT.

This clone has more than one count but fewer than ten. This sequence joins TRBV7-2 and TRBJ2-7, with 8 bases lining up with TRBD2. The CDR3 contains 15 residues. Unmatched junction bases numbered 5, after V lost 1 base and J lost 3 bases. Germline V gene lookup returns CDR1 SGHTA and CDR2 FQGNSA. The DNA of the CDR3 is TGTGCCAGCAGCTTAGGCGTGGGACTAGGCTACGAGCAGTACTTC. Translated: CASSLGVGLGYEQYF. Full variable domain (rest looked up from reference TRBV7-2 and TRBJ2-7): GAGVSQSPSNKVTEKGKDVELRCDPISGHTALYWYRQSLGQGLEFLIYFQGNSAPDKSGLPSDRFSAERTGGSVSTLTIQRTQQEDSAVYLCASSLGVGLGYEQYFGPGTRLTVT.

The chain links TRBV12-5 to TRBJ2-3, with D unresolved. Trimming took 1 base from V and 11 from J, leaving 10 bases between them. Germline V gene sequence: CDR1 LGHNT, CDR2 FRNRAP. CDR3 length: 12 amino acids. The CDR3: CASGLDFERQYF. CDR3 nucleotide sequence: TGTGCTAGTGGTTTGGACTTTGAGAGGCAGTATTTT.

V is TRBV28 and J is TRBJ2-5; 9 bases are shared with TRBD2. In germline, CDR1 is MDHEN, CDR2 SYDVKM. CDR3 size: 16 residues. J lost 2 bases, V lost 4 bases, and 8 bases had no gene match. CDR3 region: CASSSAAGGDQETQYF. The CDR3 nucleotides read TGTGCCAGCAGTTCGGCAGCGGGAGGAGATCAAGAGACCCAGTACTTC.

The V call is TRBV7-4, the J call TRBJ2-5; D may match TRBD1 or TRBD2 (6 bases each). Gene TRBJ2-7 matches the end of the DNA better, so the J call may be wrong. The germline V gene has CDR1 SGHVT and CDR2 SQSDAQ. This CDR3 is 15 amino acids long. The CDR3 region is CASSLDPGASYEQYF. For the CDR3, the DNA is TGTGCCAGCAGCTTAGATCCGGGGGCCTCCTACGAGCAGTACTTC.

The genes are TRBV18 and TRBJ1-5; 7 bases line up with TRBD1. Germline V gene lookup returns CDR1 KGHSH and CDR2 LQKENI. V lost 4 bases and J lost 0; bases outside the gene matches: 3. The CDR3 has 15 residues. This CDR3 is CASSRQGYSNQPQHF. The CDR3 coding sequence is TGTGCCAGCTCACGACAGGGATATAGCAATCAGCCCCAGCATTTT.

The CDR3 is CASSFGLAPSSYNEQFF. The CDR3 DNA is TGTGCCAGCAGCTTCGGGCTAGCACCGAGCTCCTACAATGAGCAGTTCTTC. The chain is built from TRBV7-6 and TRBJ2-1; perhaps TRBD2 as D (5 bases). Germline V gives CDR1 SGHVS, CDR2 FNYEAQ. Trimming pared 3 bases from V and 0 bases from J, leaving 15 bases between. CDR3 size: 17 residues.